The 27 T cell receptor beta chains below all came from one sample that was sequenced in a study of beta chain features in type 1 diabetes (dated by TCRdb to the late 2010s). Library generation was performed with the immunoSEQ multiplex PCR assay. The High Capacity cDNA Reverse Transcription Kit was used to reverse transcribe all of the isolated RNA, meaning that expressed TCRB transcripts were what got sequenced. Sourced from immuneACCESS, this table was stored by TCRdb with only in-frame sequences that have V and J called. A share of the clones is absent; for the studies checked, an unresolved V gene accounts for under half, and the remainder has no known explanation. The sample includes roughly 230,000 clones, with 9.6% observed a single time. Approximately 0.03% of the sample goes to the ten largest clones. Sample: naive CD4+ T cells from blood. In light of the paper, this sample's cell subset or site label describes: true naive CD4+ T cells. All receptors derive from a woman younger than 35 in good health.

The chain is built from TRBV5-1 and TRBJ1-4; a possible D gene is TRBD1 (6 bases). CDR3 length equals 16 residues. Germline CDR1 reads SGHRS; CDR2 reads YFSETQ. The V and J ends lost 1 base and 6 bases respectively, with 16 bases between them. The CDR3 nucleotides are TGCGCCAGCAGCTTGCAGGGGATAGGCTCGGATGAAAAACTGTTTTTT. Residues: CASSLQGIGSDEKLFF.

In its sample, this clone was seen a few times. The rearrangement uses TRBV25-1 and TRBJ2-7; 10 bases line up with TRBD1. Trimming removed 3 bases from V and 3 bases from J; junction bases left unmatched: 5. This CDR3 comprises 15 residues. CDR1 MGHDK and CDR2 SYGVNS come from the germline V gene. The DNA for the CDR3 is TGTGCCAGCAGTGACCCCGGGACAGGGGACTACGAGCAGTACTTC. Protein: CASSDPGTGDYEQYF.

The chain links TRBV5-1 to TRBJ2-5, with D perhaps matching TRBD2 (5 bases). The V gene's germline CDR1 is SGHRS and CDR2 YFSETQ. The CDR3 is 14 amino acids. The germline V and J ends were trimmed by 0 bases and 3 bases, with 9 bases remaining between them. As DNA, the CDR3 is TGCGCCAGCAGCTTGGTAGCGTGGGAAGAGACCCAGTACTTC. Residues: CASSLVAWEETQYF.

This clone came up a few times. The rearrangement uses TRBV18 and TRBJ2-1; TRBD2 matches at 13 bases. The J segment lost 4 bases and the V segment lost 4 bases, leaving 10 bases of the junction unmatched. Germline V gene sequence: CDR1 KGHSH, CDR2 LQKENI. The CDR3 loop spans 18 amino acids. The CDR3, as DNA: TGTGCCAGCTCACTCCTCAGAGGGACTAGCGGGATGTACAATGAGCAGTTCTTC. Protein sequence: CASSLLRGTSGMYNEQFF.

This clone has just a few counts. The gene calls are TRBV27 and TRBJ2-7; 12 bases align to TRBD2. The CDR3 consists of 17 residues. The junction had 11 bases not matched to a gene; V was cut back by 1 base and J by 7 bases. Germline CDR1 MNHEY, CDR2 SMNVEV (reference sequence). The CDR3 coding sequence is TGTGCCAGCAGTTTATTCCCCCGACTAGCGGGAGCGCGGGAGCAGTACTTC. It translates to CASSLFPRLAGAREQYF.

The chain recombines TRBV7-3 with TRBJ2-5; D call uncertain. Trimming took 1 base from V and 2 from J, leaving 5 bases between them. The CDR3 is 13 amino acids. Looked up from germline, CDR1 is SGHTA and CDR2 is FQGTGA. The CDR3 sequence is CASSLIAQETQYF. As DNA, the CDR3 is TGTGCCAGCAGCTTAATAGCTCAAGAGACCCAGTACTTC.

This clone has just a few counts. J is TRBJ2-7 and V is TRBV6-1; no definite D call. The ends were cut back, 6 bases at V and 0 bases at J, with 15 bases in the middle. The CDR3 is 15 residues long. Germline values: CDR1 MNHNS, CDR2 SASEGT. The CDR3: CASSTHSRVSYEQYF. The CDR3 nucleotides are TGTGCCAGCAGCACACACAGCCGAGTCTCCTACGAGCAGTACTTC.

This clone was seen a handful of times. The chain carries TRBV6-1 and TRBJ1-5; D remains unclear. Trimming shortened V by 3 bases and J by 6 bases, and 3 bases separated the two germline ends. This CDR3 region has 11 residues. Germline lookup yields CDR1 MNHNS and CDR2 SASEGT. CDR3 DNA sequence: TGTGCCAGCAGTGACGTTCAGCCCCAGCATTTT. The encoded protein is CASSDVQPQHF.

This clone occurred a few times. The chain is built from TRBV19 and TRBJ1-4; TRBD1 matches 7 bases. There are 13 residues in the CDR3. CDR1 is LNHDA and CDR2 is SQIVND in the germline V gene (reference sequence). The V and J ends lost 11 bases and 4 bases, in that order; junction bases with no gene match: 7. The CDR3 here is CACKGQRNEKLFF. For the CDR3, the DNA is TGTGCCTGCAAGGGACAGCGTAATGAAAAACTGTTTTTT. Supplemented by reference TRBV19 and TRBJ1-4, the full variable domain reads DGGITQSPKYLFRKEGQNVTLSCEQNLNHDAMYWYRQDPGQGLRLIYYSQIVNDFQKGDIAEGYSVSREKKESFPLTVTSAQKNPTAFYLCACKGQRNEKLFFGSGTQLSVL.

J is TRBJ2-3 and V is TRBV7-2; 12 bases are a match to TRBD2. CDR3 length: 16 amino acids. Trimming at V came to 6 bases and at J to 4 bases, leaving 8 bases not matched to a gene. Germline-derived CDR1 and CDR2 are SGHTA and FQGNSA. As DNA, the CDR3 is TGTGCCAGCAGGTCCACTAGCGGGGGGACCGCAGATACGCAGTATTTT. Protein sequence: CASRSTSGGTADTQYF.

The V gene is TRBV14, the J gene TRBJ1-1; maybe TRBD1 (6 bases). With 0 bases removed from V and 2 bases from J, the gap between germline ends came to 7 bases. The CDR3 has 14 residues. The germline V gene has CDR1 SGHDN and CDR2 FVKESK. The CDR3 DNA follows: TGTGCCAGCAGCCAAGACAGGGGAAACACTGAAGCTTTCTTT. This codes for CASSQDRGNTEAFF.

As regards this clone: Other DNA sequences within the sample encode an identical CDR3. The genes are TRBV18 and TRBJ1-2; 8 bases agree with TRBD1. Germline CDR1 KGHSH, CDR2 LQKENI. The J segment lost 4 bases and the V segment lost 2 bases, leaving 3 bases of the junction unmatched. CDR3 length: 14 residues. CDR3 sequence (DNA): TGTGCCAGCTCACCATCAGGGACAGGCTATGGCTACACCTTC. Encoded protein: CASSPSGTGYGYTF.

This clone was seen a handful of times. This sequence joins TRBV11-3 and TRBJ2-7; 7 positions match TRBD1. The germline CDR1 and CDR2 sequences are SGHNT and YENEEA. This CDR3 spans 15 amino acids. The V and J ends lost 5 bases and 0 bases, in that order; junction bases with no gene match: 7. The CDR3 loop is CASSPRSGGSYEQYF. The CDR3 DNA reads TGTGCCAGCAGCCCCCGGTCAGGGGGCTCCTACGAGCAGTACTTC.

The chain uses TRBV5-1 and TRBJ2-5; 14 bases map to TRBD2. The V gene's germline CDR1 is SGHRS and CDR2 YFSETQ. J lost 7 bases, V lost 3 bases, and 5 bases had no gene match. The CDR3 sequence is 15 residues long. The chain's CDR3 is CASSSGLAGGATQYF. DNA for the CDR3: TGCGCCAGCAGCTCCGGACTAGCGGGAGGCGCGACCCAGTACTTC.

As DNA, the CDR3 is TGTGCCAGCAGGCCGACAGGGAGTACCTACGAGCAGTACTTC. Translating gives CASRPTGSTYEQYF. The rearrangement joins TRBV6-1 to TRBJ2-7; TRBD1 matches 7 bases. CDR3 length: 14 residues. The germline V gene encodes CDR1 MNHNS and CDR2 SASEGT. The V and J ends lost 6 bases and 2 bases, in that order; junction bases with no gene match: 7.

This clone showed up just a few times. The V call is TRBV2, the J call TRBJ2-1, with TRBD2 matching over 11 bases. Germline V gene data show CDR1 as SNHLY and CDR2 as FYNNEI. V shed 6 bases, J shed 3 bases, and the junction held 16 bases outside the gene matches. The CDR3 consists of 19 residues. This CDR3 reads CASRRLAGGPAGDYNEQFF. DNA for the CDR3: TGTGCCAGCAGGAGATTAGCGGGAGGGCCCGCGGGAGACTACAATGAGCAGTTCTTC.

This chain links TRBV5-5 with TRBJ1-4, with D possibly TRBD1 on 5 matching bases. CDR3 size: 14 residues. V was trimmed by 2 bases and J by 7 bases, leaving 12 bases between them. Germline V gene lookup returns CDR1 SGHKS and CDR2 YYEKEE (reference sequence). The CDR3 region is CASSFSQASEKLFF. The CDR3 coding sequence is TGTGCCAGCAGCTTCTCACAGGCGAGTGAAAAACTGTTTTTT. The complete variable domain, with remaining parts taken from reference TRBV5-5 and TRBJ1-4, reads DAGVTQSPTHLIKTRGQQVTLRCSPISGHKSVSWYQQVLGQGPQFIFQYYEKEERGRGNFPDRFSARQFPNYSSELNVNALLLGDSALYLCASSFSQASEKLFFGSGTQLSVL.

This clone was seen a handful of times. The chain employs TRBV27 and TRBJ2-3; D possibly corresponds to TRBD2 (5 bases). Germline CDR1 reads MNHEY; CDR2 reads SMNVEV (reference sequence). V dropped 7 bases and J dropped 0 bases, with 23 bases sitting between them. The CDR3 has 18 residues. CDR3 in DNA: TGTGCCAGCAAGAGAGACGGGGATTGGCCTCCAAGCACAGATACGCAGTATTTT. Amino acid sequence: CASKRDGDWPPSTDTQYF.

V is TRBV19 and J is TRBJ2-1; D is unresolved. Trimming stripped 8 bases from V and 6 bases from J, with 8 bases between. The CDR3 length is 11 residues. Per germline, CDR1 LNHDA and CDR2 SQIVND (reference sequence). The CDR3 coding sequence is TGTGCCAGTTCCCAGGTCAATGAGCAGTTCTTC. This sequence encodes CASSQVNEQFF.

This clone was recorded a few times. J is TRBJ1-2 and V is TRBV5-4; TRBD1 might be the D (5 bases). The germline gives CDR1 SGHNT, CDR2 YYREEE (reference sequence). V shed 3 bases and J shed 2 bases, with 8 bases lying between them. The CDR3 contains 13 residues. CDR3 nucleotide sequence: TGTGCCAGCAGCTCCACAGGAAACTATGGCTACACCTTC. Its protein is CASSSTGNYGYTF.

This chain uses TRBV30 with TRBJ1-2; the D is unclear. This CDR3 contains 14 residues. V shed 0 bases and J shed 4 bases, with 12 bases lying between them. The germline CDR1 and CDR2 sequences are GTSNPN and SVGIG (reference sequence). CDR3 in amino acids: CAWSVNRKSYGYTF. The CDR3 nucleotides read TGTGCCTGGAGTGTAAACAGAAAATCCTATGGCTACACCTTC.

The J gene is TRBJ2-2, the V gene TRBV7-6; no firm D call. The CDR3 spans 13 residues. Trimming cost V 5 bases and J 4 bases, with 8 bases left between them. Germline V gene sequence: CDR1 SGHVS, CDR2 FNYEAQ. CDR3 sequence reads: CASSPSSTGELFF. The CDR3 region has the DNA TGTGCCAGCAGCCCTTCCAGCACCGGGGAGCTGTTTTTT. Together with reference TRBV7-6 and TRBJ2-2, the CDR3 gives the full variable domain: GAGVSQSPRYKVTKRGQDVALRCDPISGHVSLYWYRQALGQGPEFLTYFNYEAQQDKSGLPNDRFSAERPEGSISTLTIQRTEQRDSAMYRCASSPSSTGELFFGEGSRLTVL.

The V and J genes are TRBV6-1 and TRBJ2-7, with 9 bases aligning to TRBD2. The CDR3 has 16 residues. Per the germline V gene, CDR1 is MNHNS and CDR2 is SASEGT. V shed 2 bases and J 0 bases; nucleotides not matched to a gene: 5. The CDR3 spells CASSELSGGTSYEQYF. The DNA of the CDR3 is TGTGCCAGCAGTGAACTAAGCGGGGGGACCTCCTACGAGCAGTACTTC.

V and J are TRBV19 and TRBJ1-4; weak D call: TRBD1 (5 bases). From germline, CDR1 is LNHDA and CDR2 SQIVND (reference sequence). Trimming stripped 7 bases from V and 10 bases from J, with 16 bases between. This CDR3 is 13 amino acids long. CDR3: CASTAGPPGKLFF. The DNA for the CDR3 is TGTGCCAGTACGGCAGGGCCACCGGGAAAACTGTTTTTT.

The chain is built from TRBV6-1 and TRBJ2-7; TRBD1 might be the D (5 bases). The germline V gene encodes CDR1 MNHNS and CDR2 SASEGT. This CDR3 is built from 12 residues. The CDR3 DNA is TGTGCTTCCGGACAAATAACATACGAGCAGTACTTC. Its protein is CASGQITYEQYF.

This chain connects TRBV6-1 to TRBJ1-5; the match to TRBD1 covers 9 bases. CDR1 is MNHNS, CDR2 SASEGT, per germline. The CDR3 extends over 13 amino acids. V lost 8 bases, J lost 7 bases, and 6 bases stayed unmatched. CDR3 nucleotide sequence: TGTGCCAGCCGGACAGGGGAAAGCCAGCCCCAGCATTTT. Translated, it gives CASRTGESQPQHF.

This clone was seen more than once but under ten times. V and J are TRBV10-3 and TRBJ1-2, with TRBD1 matching 10 bases. CDR1 ENHRY and CDR2 SYGVKD come from the germline V gene. Unmatched junction bases numbered 2, after V lost 6 bases and J lost 4 bases. This CDR3 region has 13 residues. The CDR3 reads CAIRGQGIYGYTF. CDR3 DNA: TGTGCCATCAGGGGACAGGGGATCTATGGCTACACCTTC.